The 27 T cell receptor beta chains below were found in one sample sequenced in a study of blood T cell repertoires in COVID-19. Some clones are missing from TCRdb's copy, which holds only in-frame ones; the method was immunoSEQ multiplex PCR. The sample yields roughly 67,000 clones, 76% seen once. Specimen: peripheral blood. The receptors here all came from a woman between 45 and 65 years old with active or convalescent COVID-19.

The chain recombines TRBV5-4 with TRBJ2-4; D may be TRBD2 (5 bases). The CDR3 spans 15 residues. Trimming removed 0 bases at V and 1 base at J, with 8 bases between. Per the germline V gene, CDR1 is SGHNT and CDR2 is YYREEE (reference sequence). The CDR3 DNA reads as TGTGCCAGCAGCTTGGCCGGGGTCGCCAAAAACATTCAGTACTTC. Its protein is CASSLAGVAKNIQYF. Supplemented by reference TRBV5-4 and TRBJ2-4, the full variable domain reads ETGVTQSPTHLIKTRGQQVTLRCSSQSGHNTVSWYQQALGQGPQFIFQYYREEENGRGNFPPRFSGLQFPNYSSELNVNALELDDSALYLCASSLAGVAKNIQYFGAGTRLSVL.

In nucleotides, the CDR3 is TGCACCAGCAGCCAAGCCGGCCAGCGGGAGCCACACAATGAGCAGTTCTTC. It encodes CTSSQAGQREPHNEQFF. V usage is TRBV1 and J usage is TRBJ2-1; TRBD2 was called by the table and not checked on the DNA. TRBV1 is designated a pseudogene. The CDR3 totals 17 residues.

The rearrangement joins TRBV2 to TRBJ1-2, with TRBD1 identical over 8 bases. The CDR3 has 13 amino acids. With 8 bases clipped from V and 7 bases from J, the junction kept 9 bases outside the gene matches. The germline CDR1 and CDR2 sequences are SNHLY and FYNNEI. The CDR3 sequence: CASQTGAVVGYTF. CDR3 DNA sequence: TGTGCCAGCCAGACAGGGGCGGTCGTTGGCTACACCTTC.

The chain is built from TRBV5-1 and TRBJ2-5; 7 bases align to TRBD2. The junction had 6 bases not matched to a gene; V was cut back by 4 bases and J by 3 bases. Germline V gives CDR1 SGHRS, CDR2 YFSETQ. The length of the CDR3 is 14 residues. The CDR3 nucleotides are TGCGCCAGCAGCCCCCGGGCGGGAGAAGAGACCCAGTACTTC. Translation gives CASSPRAGEETQYF.

This clone has only a few counts. The DNA for the CDR3 is TGTGCCAGCTCCCCTGGACAGGGACACCCCTATGGCTACACCTTC. It specifies CASSPGQGHPYGYTF. The chain links TRBV18 to TRBJ1-2, with TRBD1 identical over 8 bases. The CDR3 runs to 15 residues. Germline V lookup: CDR1 KGHSH, CDR2 LQKENI. The V gene end was trimmed by 6 bases and the J gene end by 4 bases; junction bases not matched to a gene: 10.

The chain links TRBV25-1 to TRBJ1-2, with TRBD1 as a possible D gene (5 bases). The CDR3 consists of 14 residues. V was pared by 6 bases and J by 1 base, with 12 bases between. Germline-derived CDR1 and CDR2 are MGHDK and SYGVNS. CDR3 nucleotide sequence: TGTGCCAGCAGGATTACAGGAAATAACTATGGCTACACCTTC. Translating it yields CASRITGNNYGYTF.

This chain links TRBV19 with TRBJ2-1; 13 bases fit TRBD2. This CDR3 is 15 amino acids long. Germline V gives CDR1 LNHDA, CDR2 SQIVND (reference sequence). The V and J ends lost 8 bases and 10 bases, in that order; junction bases with no gene match: 11. DNA for the CDR3: TGTGCCAGTTCGGACATCCCGGGACTAGCGGGAGAGCAGTTCTTC. This sequence encodes CASSDIPGLAGEQFF.

A single count supports this clone. The genes are TRBV6-5 and TRBJ1-1; no clear D. The CDR3 has 14 amino acids. Trimming stripped 7 bases from V and 0 bases from J, with 12 bases between. Per the germline V gene, CDR1 is MNHEY and CDR2 is SVGAGI. DNA of the CDR3: TGTGCCAGCAACCCTATTGAGATGAACACTGAAGCTTTCTTT. Its protein is CASNPIEMNTEAFF.

This chain joins TRBV29-1 and TRBJ2-3; 15 bases align to TRBD2. Germline V gene lookup returns CDR1 SQVTM and CDR2 ANQGSEA. This CDR3 has 16 amino acids. Trimming took 3 bases from V and 4 from J; bases not matched to a gene: 5. The DNA of the CDR3 is TGCAGCGTTGAGCCCGGACTAGCGGGAGGGCCAGATACGCAGTATTTT. It specifies CSVEPGLAGGPDTQYF.

This chain links TRBV27 with TRBJ2-7; possibly TRBD2 for D (5 bases). This CDR3 spans 12 amino acids. With 1 base removed from V and 6 bases from J, the gap between germline ends came to 7 bases. The germline V gene has CDR1 MNHEY and CDR2 SMNVEV (reference sequence). The chain's CDR3 is CASSLWTPEQYF. The CDR3 nucleotides read TGTGCCAGCAGTTTATGGACTCCCGAGCAGTACTTC.

A few counts support this clone. The chain has TRBV6-4 and TRBJ1-4; no reliable D call. Looked up from germline, CDR1 is MRHNA and CDR2 is SNTAGT. The CDR3 consists of 12 residues. Trimming stripped 6 bases from V and 7 bases from J, with 9 bases between. In DNA form, the CDR3 reads TGTGCCAGCAGAATGAGAGGTGAAAAACTGTTTTTT. It codes for CASRMRGEKLFF.

This chain uses TRBV19 with TRBJ1-5; tentatively, D is TRBD1 (5 bases). CDR1 and CDR2 (germline): LNHDA, SQIVND (reference sequence). The germline V and J ends were trimmed by 4 bases and 0 bases, with 16 bases remaining between them. CDR3 length equals 17 residues. Here the CDR3 DNA reads TGTGCCAGTAGTAAGAGGGGAGGGTCCTATAGCAATCAGCCCCAGCATTTT. It codes for CASSKRGGSYSNQPQHF.

The chain links TRBV2 to TRBJ2-3; TRBD2 matches 7 bases. V dropped 2 bases and J dropped 0; count of bases not matched to a gene: 8. Germline V lookup: CDR1 SNHLY, CDR2 FYNNEI. The CDR3 totals 17 residues. In DNA, the CDR3 is TGTGCCAGCAGTGAATATCGGGCTAGCGGTAGCACAGATACGCAGTATTTT. This gives the protein CASSEYRASGSTDTQYF.

V usage is TRBV10-3 and J usage is TRBJ2-3, with 9 bases matching TRBD1. Unmatched junction bases numbered 2, after V lost 4 bases and J lost 3 bases. This CDR3 comprises 14 residues. Germline assignment: CDR1 ENHRY and CDR2 SYGVKD. The CDR3 nucleotides read TGTGCCATCAGTGGGGACAGGGTGACAGATACGCAGTATTTT. Protein: CAISGDRVTDTQYF.

The chain links TRBV6-2 or TRBV6-3 to TRBJ2-7; 9 nucleotides line up with TRBD2. Germline V gives CDR1 MNHEY, CDR2 SVGEGT. The CDR3 spans 17 residues. J gave up 2 bases and V 0 bases, and 8 bases lay outside the gene matches. The CDR3: CASSYSYLAGSAYEQYF. The CDR3 DNA reads TGTGCCAGCAGTTACTCATATCTAGCGGGATCCGCCTACGAGCAGTACTTC.

V and J are TRBV24-1 and TRBJ1-2, with D perhaps TRBD1 (6 bases). Germline CDR1 and CDR2: KGHDR and SFDVKD. CDR3 size: 12 residues. The ends were cut back, 7 bases at V and 5 bases at J, with 10 bases in the middle. CDR3 region: CATRDSLYGYTF. CDR3 coding DNA: TGTGCCACCAGGGACAGTCTTTATGGCTACACCTTC.

This clone was detected only a few times. The chain uses TRBV30 and TRBJ1-2, with 9 bases fitting TRBD1. CDR3 length: 14 amino acids. V lost 6 bases and J lost 2; bases outside the gene matches: 7. CDR1 is GTSNPN, CDR2 SVGIG, per germline (reference sequence). The CDR3 nucleotides read TGTGCCTGCCCTTCCGGACAGGGGAACTATGGCTACACCTTC. Translated: CACPSGQGNYGYTF.

The gene calls are TRBV5-4 and TRBJ2-7, with TRBD2 matching over 13 bases. After removal of 4 bases from V and 5 bases from J, the junction contained 3 bases not matched to a gene. CDR3 size: 14 residues. Germline V CDR1 and CDR2: SGHNT, YYREEE (reference sequence). CDR3 sequence reads: CASSAGLAGDEQYF. CDR3 in DNA: TGTGCCAGCAGCGCAGGACTAGCGGGAGACGAGCAGTACTTC.

This chain links TRBV21-1 with TRBJ2-5; the D call in the table, TRBD2, was not verified against the DNA. TRBV21-1 is noted as a pseudogene. This CDR3 region has 15 residues. The CDR3 bases are TGTGCCAGCACCCCAGTGGGCGGGAGGCAAGAGACCCAGTACTTC. Translation gives CASTPVGGRQETQYF.

This clone was observed a handful of times. The chain combines TRBV19 with TRBJ2-3, with TRBD2 matching 7 bases. Per germline, CDR1 LNHDA and CDR2 SQIVND (reference sequence). This CDR3 is built from 13 residues. The V gene end was trimmed by 8 bases and the J gene end by 1 base; junction bases not matched to a gene: 3. CDR3 sequence: CASRLAGTDTQYF. In DNA form, the CDR3 reads TGTGCCAGTCGACTAGCTGGCACAGATACGCAGTATTTT.

V is TRBV11-3 and J is TRBJ1-5; 8 bases are shared with TRBD1. Per germline, CDR1 SGHNT and CDR2 YENEEA. There are 16 residues in the CDR3. Losses at the gene ends were 5 bases for V and 2 bases for J; bases not matched to a gene: 8. CDR3 amino acids: CASSHFRGPGNQPQHF. The CDR3 DNA is TGTGCCAGCAGCCACTTCAGGGGGCCGGGCAATCAGCCCCAGCATTTT.

The V and J genes are TRBV12-3 or TRBV12-4 and TRBJ2-7; D is perhaps TRBD2 (6 bases). V was trimmed by 5 bases and J by 8 bases, leaving 16 bases between them. This CDR3 comprises 13 residues. This CDR3 reads CASSMGLHRQQYF. Here the CDR3 DNA reads TGTGCCAGCAGTATGGGACTCCACAGACAGCAGTACTTC.

This clone occurred a few times. The V gene is TRBV28, the J gene TRBJ2-3; the D gene is possibly TRBD2 (6 bases). V lost 6 bases to trimming and J lost 8 bases, with 21 bases between them. Germline V CDR1 and CDR2: MDHEN, SYDVKM. The CDR3 extends over 15 amino acids. The CDR3 DNA is TGTGCCAGCAGCCGCCCGGGACCCGGAGGGAGTACGCAGTATTTT. It is translated as CASSRPGPGGSTQYF.

The gene calls are TRBV5-1 and TRBJ2-1; TRBD2 is a possible D gene (5 bases). This CDR3 has 14 residues. The V gene's germline CDR1 is SGHRS and CDR2 YFSETQ. V lost 4 bases and J lost 0, with 8 bases in between. CDR3 nucleotides: TGCGCCAGCAGCCCGGGGAGCTCCTACAATGAGCAGTTCTTC. Protein sequence: CASSPGSSYNEQFF.

This rearrangement joins TRBV7-9 to TRBJ1-3, with D perhaps matching TRBD1 (5 bases). CDR1 SEHNR and CDR2 FQNEAQ come from the germline V gene (reference sequence). The CDR3 extends over 17 amino acids. V was cut by 0 bases and J by 0 bases, with 12 bases left in between. For the CDR3, the DNA is TGTGCCAGCAGCTTAGCCATTGGGGCGGCCTCTGGAAACACCATATATTTT. This sequence encodes CASSLAIGAASGNTIYF.

The table lists this clone with many counts. The J gene is TRBJ2-2, the V gene TRBV20-1; D is perhaps TRBD2 (6 bases). CDR1 is DFQATT and CDR2 is SNEGSKA in the germline V gene (reference sequence). The CDR3 totals 11 residues. V lost 5 bases and J 8 bases, leaving 9 bases between the germline ends. CDR3 DNA: TGCAGTGCTGGCCGGGAGGGGGAGCTGTTTTTT. This gives the protein CSAGREGELFF.

The V gene is TRBV5-1, the J gene TRBJ2-5, with no clear D. Germline CDR1 and CDR2: SGHRS and YFSETQ. V was shortened by 6 bases and J by 2 bases, with 17 bases between the two germline ends. This CDR3 contains 15 residues. The CDR3: CASTPAGLFQETQYF. The DNA of the CDR3 is TGCGCCAGCACCCCCGCCGGGTTGTTTCAAGAGACCCAGTACTTC.